This is a list of T cell receptor beta chains from one sample in a study of T cell repertoires in cytomegalovirus infection. These TCRs are of unknown antigen specificity. Using its own MiXCR run on the reads, TCRdb lists one record per CDR3 protein. The sample consists of 62,000 or so distinct CDR3 sequences, 20% to 25% of them appearing once. Source: CD8+ T cells from cultured PBMCs, taken from culture after CMV antigen stimulation. The receptors were sampled from a human donor in good health (CMV status not recorded). Some clones in this sample may be carry-over from other donors' samples. CDR3s include the opening cysteine and the closing phenylalanine or tryptophan. Fields, in order: V gene, J gene, clone size, D gene, CDR3 length, CDR3 DNA, CDR3 protein. A D gene is named only where the DNA matches it firmly. Clone size is given for some rows only: seen once, a few or many times, or a class if the clone is expanded.

TRBV20-1	TRBJ2-3	.	TRBD1	14	TGCAGTGCTGGCCAGGACAGGGGAGCAGATACGCAGTATTTT	CSAGQDRGADTQYF
TRBV28	TRBJ2-3	few	.	15	TGTGCCAGCAGCCAGGGTTCATCCCACACAGATACGCAGTATTTT	CASSQGSSHTDTQYF
TRBV28	TRBJ1-3	few	.	13	TGTGCCAGCAGCCAGTACTCTGGAAACACCATATATTTT	CASSQYSGNTIYF
TRBV27	TRBJ2-7	.	.	13	TGTGCCAGCAAGGCGGGGGCCCTATACGAGCAGTACTTC	CASKAGALYEQYF
TRBV11-2	TRBJ2-7	.	.	15	TGTGCCAGCAGCTTAGAAAAGGGTGTCGTCTACGAGCAGTACTTC	CASSLEKGVVYEQYF
TRBV7-9	TRBJ2-7	.	TRBD2	15	TGTGCCAGCAGGCCCCTGGGAGGGGTCTCCTACGAGCAGTACTTC	CASRPLGGVSYEQYF
TRBV12-3/TRBV12-4	TRBJ2-7	.	TRBD1	14	TGTGCCAGCACTCAGGACAGGGGGGTTCTAGGGCAGTACTTC	CASTQDRGVLGQYF
TRBV4-2	TRBJ2-4	.	TRBD1	16	TGTGCCAGCAGCCCAGGACAGGGCTCGGCCAAAAACATTCAGTACTTC	CASSPGQGSAKNIQYF
TRBV6-2/TRBV6-3	TRBJ1-2	.	.	16	TGTGCCAGCAGTTACTCAAATGGAGGCATAAACTATGGCTACACCTTC	CASSYSNGGINYGYTF
TRBV4-1	TRBJ1-3	few	.	15	TGCGCCAGCAGCCAAGATAGGGGAACTGGAAACACCATATATTTT	CASSQDRGTGNTIYF
TRBV4-1	TRBJ1-6	few	.	16	TGCGCCAGCAGCCAAGATCGGGGCAGGACGAATTCACCCCTCCACTTT	CASSQDRGRTNSPLHF
TRBV28	TRBJ1-4	many	TRBD1	15	TGTGCCAGCGAACCCGGACAGGGAAGAATTGAAAAACTGTTTTTT	CASEPGQGRIEKLFF
TRBV7-3	TRBJ1-1	.	.	13	TGTGCCAGCAGCTTAGCCGAGAACACTGAAGCTTTCTTT	CASSLAENTEAFF
TRBV4-3	TRBJ2-2	many	TRBD2	18	TGCGCCAGCAGCCAAGATTTGTGGCGGGGGGGGAACACCGGGGAGCTGTTTTTT	CASSQDLWRGGNTGELFF
TRBV6-6	TRBJ2-5	few	.	20	TGTGCCAGCAGTTACCCTATAGTGTCGAGGAGGGGAAGCAGCCAAGAGACCCAGTACTTC	CASSYPIVSRRGSSQETQYF
TRBV20-1	TRBJ2-3	.	TRBD1	15	TGCAGTGCTCGAAAAAACAGGGGGCATACAGATACGCAGTATTTT	CSARKNRGHTDTQYF
TRBV11-2	TRBJ1-5	.	.	15	TGTGCCAGCAGCTTGGGCAGGGGTACCCATCAGCCCCAGCATTTT	CASSLGRGTHQPQHF
TRBV7-2	TRBJ2-7	.	TRBD2	15	TGTGCCAGCAGCTTAACCGCGGGGGGCTCCTACGAGCAGTACTTC	CASSLTAGGSYEQYF
TRBV13	TRBJ2-3	.	TRBD2	17	TGTGCCAGCAGCTTAGTGTCTAGCGGGGGGGTCACAGATACGCAGTATTTT	CASSLVSSGGVTDTQYF
TRBV11-2	TRBJ2-7	.	TRBD1	14	TGTGCCAGCAGCTTAGGGACAGGGTCCTACGAGCAGTACTTC	CASSLGTGSYEQYF
TRBV19	TRBJ2-1	.	.	15	TGTGCCAGTAGTATAGAGGCAGGGACTTCCAATGAGCAGTTCTTC	CASSIEAGTSNEQFF
TRBV7-9	TRBJ2-7	few	TRBD2	16	TGTGCCAGCAGACACCTAACTAGCGGGGATCGCAACGAGCAGTACTTC	CASRHLTSGDRNEQYF
TRBV7-6	TRBJ2-1	.	TRBD2	17	TGTGCCAGCAGCCAGACTAGCGGGGGGCTCTCCTACAATGAGCAGTTCTTC	CASSQTSGGLSYNEQFF